The 25 T cell receptor beta chains below all came from one sample that was sequenced in a study of CXCR3-negative and CXCR3-positive naive CD8 T cells. Study results and limitations: TRB CDR3s were more hydrophobic in CXCR3-positive than in CXCR3-negative naive cells.

Carrying UMI labels, the TRB cDNA libraries were prepared through 5' RACE. TCRdb reanalyzed the 5' RACE reads, giving one entry per CDR3 protein sequence and no DNA. This table holds 120,000 to 150,000 distinct CDR3 sequences. These TCRs are of unknown antigen specificity. Material for sequencing was naive CXCR3+ CD8+ T cells from blood. Subset defined: CD45RO-CCR7+CD27+CD95- naive CD8+ T cells expressing CXCR3 (TNR3+). Receptor source: a human donor in good health. Some clones in this sample may be carry-over from other donors' samples.

The rearrangement joins TRBV4-3 to TRBJ2-2; with no DNA, the TCRdb D assignment of TRBD2 cannot be verified. This CDR3 is 17 amino acids long. Germline lookup yields CDR1 LGHNA and CDR2 YSLEER. The CDR3 region is CASSQALAGGTTGELFF.

The chain couples TRBV27 to TRBJ1-1. This CDR3 region has 14 residues. The germline V gene has CDR1 MNHEY and CDR2 SMNVEV (reference sequence). CDR3 loop: CASRPEGLNTEAFF.

This CDR3 is CASSGGHGGQPQHF. This sequence joins TRBV9 and TRBJ1-5. The CDR3 is 14 residues long. Germline V CDR1 and CDR2: SGDLS, YYNGEE.

The chain couples TRBV5-4 to TRBJ2-3. Germline V CDR1 and CDR2: SGHNT, YYREEE (reference sequence). The CDR3 contains 13 residues. The CDR3 sequence is CASSLLNTDTQYF.

The chain is built from TRBV7-2 and TRBJ2-7. Per germline, CDR1 SGHTA and CDR2 FQGNSA. The CDR3 is made up of 13 amino acids. The CDR3 sequence is CASSLAPLYEQYF.

The chain combines TRBV5-4 with TRBJ1-2; TCRdb's D call, TRBD1, is unchecked because there is no DNA. Per germline, CDR1 SGHNT and CDR2 YYREEE (reference sequence). This CDR3 comprises 14 residues. CDR3 protein: CASSLGTGYDGYTF.

The chain is built from TRBV9 and TRBJ2-1. Germline V gene data show CDR1 as SGDLS and CDR2 as YYNGEE. The CDR3 covers 14 residues. The chain's CDR3 is CASSVGGAYNEQFF. The full variable domain, completed using reference TRBV9 and TRBJ2-1, is DSGVTQTPKHLITATGQRVTLRCSPRSGDLSVYWYQQSLDQGLQFLIQYYNGEERAKGNILERFSAQQFPDLHSELNLSSLELGDSALYFCASSVGGAYNEQFFGPGTRLTVL.

The rearrangement links TRBV6-2 or TRBV6-3 to TRBJ1-2; the D call of TRBD1 rests on TCRdb alone, since no DNA is present to check it. CDR3 length equals 14 residues. The germline gives CDR1 MNHEY, CDR2 SVGEGT. The CDR3: CASRPGTGDYGYTF.

J is TRBJ1-1 and V is TRBV9; the TCRdb call, TRBD1, lacks DNA for checking. The CDR3 contains 15 residues. The germline gives CDR1 SGDLS, CDR2 YYNGEE. Here the CDR3 reads CASSVTGTGNTEAFF.

CDR3 sequence reads: CASSVGTASEKLFF. The chain employs TRBV19 and TRBJ1-4; TCRdb's D call, TRBD1, is unchecked because there is no DNA. In germline, CDR1 is LNHDA, CDR2 SQIVND (reference sequence). This CDR3 is built from 14 residues.

This sequence joins TRBV29-1 and TRBJ1-2; TCRdb indicates TRBD1, and absent DNA this call remains unverified. Germline V gene data show CDR1 as SQVTM and CDR2 as ANQGSEA. The CDR3 runs 12 residues. The CDR3 spells CSVEGQGFGYTF. Combining the CDR3 with reference TRBV29-1 and TRBJ1-2 gives the whole variable domain SAVISQKPSRDICQRGTSLTIQCQVDSQVTMMFWYRQQPGQSLTLIATANQGSEATYESGFVIDKFPISRPNLTFSTLTVSNMSPEDSSIYLCSVEGQGFGYTFGSGTRLTVV.

The chain links TRBV28 to TRBJ2-7; with no DNA, the TCRdb D assignment of TRBD1 cannot be verified. Germline values: CDR1 MDHEN, CDR2 SYDVKM. The CDR3 loop spans 14 amino acids. The CDR3 spells CASSSGRTTYEQYF.

The chain combines TRBV7-6 with TRBJ2-2. The length of the CDR3 is 15 residues. In germline, CDR1 is SGHVS, CDR2 FNYEAQ. The CDR3 is CASSPFAGYTGELFF.

The chain links TRBV3-1 to TRBJ1-5. There are 13 residues in the CDR3. Germline CDR1 reads LGHDT; CDR2 reads YNNKEL (reference sequence). The CDR3 is CACSQDLDQPQHF.

The chain has TRBV3-1 and TRBJ2-5; as DNA is missing, the TRBD2 call by TCRdb cannot be tested. The CDR3 extends over 14 amino acids. Germline CDR1 reads LGHDT; CDR2 reads YNNKEL (reference sequence). CDR3 loop: CASSQSGGQETQYF.

The chain uses TRBV27 and TRBJ2-7; with no DNA, the TCRdb D assignment of TRBD2 cannot be verified. The CDR3 has 14 amino acids. Germline V gene sequence: CDR1 MNHEY, CDR2 SMNVEV (reference sequence). The CDR3: CASSPGLAVYEQYF.

The chain couples TRBV9 to TRBJ2-1; TCRdb proposes TRBD2, but this gene call is untestable without DNA. Per germline, CDR1 SGDLS and CDR2 YYNGEE. This CDR3 is 15 amino acids long. CDR3 protein: CASSASGGAGGEQFF.

The chain carries TRBV12-3 or TRBV12-4 and TRBJ2-1; the TCRdb call, TRBD2, lacks DNA for checking. CDR3 length: 15 residues. This chain's CDR3 is CASRALAGGRNEQFF.

This chain uses TRBV28 with TRBJ2-5; TCRdb gives TRBD1 as the D gene, but with no DNA this cannot be confirmed. The length of the CDR3 is 14 residues. The V gene's germline CDR1 is MDHEN and CDR2 SYDVKM. This CDR3 reads CASAIQGYQETQYF. Complete variable domain (other parts from reference TRBV28 and TRBJ2-5): DVKVTQSSRYLVKRTGEKVFLECVQDMDHENMFWYRQDPGLGLRLIYFSYDVKMKEKGDIPEGYSVSREKKERFSLILESASTNQTSMYLCASAIQGYQETQYFGPGTRLLVL.

The chain uses TRBV7-9 and TRBJ1-2; TCRdb's D call of TRBD1 is untestable without DNA. The germline gives CDR1 SEHNR, CDR2 FQNEAQ (reference sequence). The CDR3 runs 17 residues. The CDR3 spells CASSPYAGAEDNYGYTF.

The chain employs TRBV29-1 and TRBJ2-7; with no DNA, the TCRdb D assignment of TRBD1 cannot be verified. The CDR3 length is 12 residues. The germline CDR1 and CDR2 sequences are SQVTM and ANQGSEA. The CDR3 reads CSVDGQGYEQYF.

This chain connects TRBV7-8 to TRBJ1-2. Germline loops: CDR1 SGHVS, CDR2 FQNEAQ. This CDR3 contains 13 residues. This CDR3 is CASSLIEAYGYTF.

This chain joins TRBV12-3 or TRBV12-4 and TRBJ1-1; TCRdb selects TRBD1, and the lack of DNA leaves this call unchecked. This CDR3 region has 14 residues. Here the CDR3 reads CASSFPDRGLKAFF.

The chain combines TRBV7-9 with TRBJ2-2; there is no DNA to check the TCRdb D call of TRBD2. The germline gives CDR1 SEHNR, CDR2 FQNEAQ (reference sequence). The CDR3 has 16 residues. The CDR3 spells CASSHLRAGVGGELFF. The whole variable domain, filled in from reference TRBV7-9 and TRBJ2-2, reads DTGVSQNPRHKITKRGQNVTFRCDPISEHNRLYWYRQTLGQGPEFLTYFQNEAQLEKSRLLSDRFSAERPKGSFSTLEIQRTEQGDSAMYLCASSHLRAGVGGELFFGEGSRLTVL.

This rearrangement joins TRBV15 to TRBJ2-5. This CDR3 comprises 16 residues. Germline values: CDR1 LNHNV, CDR2 YYDKDF (reference sequence). CDR3 amino acids: CATSSPTPRYQETQYF.